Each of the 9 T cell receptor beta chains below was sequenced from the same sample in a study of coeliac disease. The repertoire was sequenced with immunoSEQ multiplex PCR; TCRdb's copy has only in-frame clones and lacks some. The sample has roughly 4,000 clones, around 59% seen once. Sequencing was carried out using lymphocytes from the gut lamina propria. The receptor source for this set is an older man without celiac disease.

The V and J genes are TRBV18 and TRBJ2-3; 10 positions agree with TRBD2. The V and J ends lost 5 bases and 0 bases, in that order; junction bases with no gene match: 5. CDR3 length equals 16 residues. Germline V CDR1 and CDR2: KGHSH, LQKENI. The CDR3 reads CASSGGLAESTDTQYF. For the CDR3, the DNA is TGTGCCAGCTCAGGCGGACTAGCGGAGAGCACAGATACGCAGTATTTT.

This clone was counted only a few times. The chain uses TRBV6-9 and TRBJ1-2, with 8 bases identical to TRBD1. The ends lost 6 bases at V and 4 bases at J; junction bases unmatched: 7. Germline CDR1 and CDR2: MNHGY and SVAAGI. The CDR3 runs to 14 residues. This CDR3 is CASRQQGQGYGYTF. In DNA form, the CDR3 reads TGTGCCAGCAGACAACAAGGACAGGGCTATGGCTACACCTTC.

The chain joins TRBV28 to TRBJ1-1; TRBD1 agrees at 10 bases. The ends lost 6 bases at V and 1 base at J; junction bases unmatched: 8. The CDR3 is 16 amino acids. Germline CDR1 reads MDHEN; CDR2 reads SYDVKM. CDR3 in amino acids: CASRLGTGDRNTEAFF. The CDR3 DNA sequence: TGTGCCAGCAGACTCGGGACAGGGGATAGGAACACTGAAGCTTTCTTT.

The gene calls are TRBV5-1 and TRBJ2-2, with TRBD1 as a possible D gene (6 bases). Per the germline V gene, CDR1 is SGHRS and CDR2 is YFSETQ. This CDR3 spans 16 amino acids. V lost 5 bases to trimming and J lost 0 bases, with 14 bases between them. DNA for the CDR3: TGCGCCAGCAGTCCAGACAGGTTCGCGAACACCGGGGAGCTGTTTTTT. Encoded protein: CASSPDRFANTGELFF. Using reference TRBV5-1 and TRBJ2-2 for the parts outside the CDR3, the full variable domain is KAGVTQTPRYLIKTRGQQVTLSCSPISGHRSVSWYQQTPGQGLQFLFEYFSETQRNKGNFPGRFSGRQFSNSRSEMNVSTLELGDSALYLCASSPDRFANTGELFFGEGSRLTVL.

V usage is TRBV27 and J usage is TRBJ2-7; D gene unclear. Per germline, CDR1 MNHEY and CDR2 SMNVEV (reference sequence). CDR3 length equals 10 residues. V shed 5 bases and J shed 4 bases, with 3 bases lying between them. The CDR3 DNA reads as TGTGCCAGCAGTCTGTACGAGCAGTACTTC. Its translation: CASSLYEQYF.

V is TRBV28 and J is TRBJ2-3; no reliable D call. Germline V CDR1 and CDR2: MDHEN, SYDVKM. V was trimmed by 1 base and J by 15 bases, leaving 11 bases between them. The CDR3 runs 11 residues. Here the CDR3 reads CASSLSAMLYF. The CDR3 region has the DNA TGTGCCAGCAGTTTATCAGCGATGCTCTATTTT. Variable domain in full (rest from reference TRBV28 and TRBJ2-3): DVKVTQSSRYLVKRTGEKVFLECVQDMDHENMFWYRQDPGLGLRLIYFSYDVKMKEKGDIPEGYSVSREKKERFSLILESASTNQTSMYLCASSLSAMLYFGPGTRLTVL.

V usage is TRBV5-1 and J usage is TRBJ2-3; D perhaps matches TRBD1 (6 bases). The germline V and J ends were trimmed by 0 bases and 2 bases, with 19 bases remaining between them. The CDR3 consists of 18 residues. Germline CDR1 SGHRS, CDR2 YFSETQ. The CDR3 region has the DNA TGCGCCAGCAGCTTGGCGGTTGGGACAATTAGTTCCACAGATACGCAGTATTTT. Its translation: CASSLAVGTISSTDTQYF.

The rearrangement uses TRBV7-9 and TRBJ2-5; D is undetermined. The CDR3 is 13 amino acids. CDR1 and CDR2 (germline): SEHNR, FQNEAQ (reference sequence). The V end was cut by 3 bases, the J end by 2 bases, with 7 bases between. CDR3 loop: CASSFLSQETQYF. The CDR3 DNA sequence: TGTGCCAGCAGCTTCTTGTCGCAAGAGACCCAGTACTTC.

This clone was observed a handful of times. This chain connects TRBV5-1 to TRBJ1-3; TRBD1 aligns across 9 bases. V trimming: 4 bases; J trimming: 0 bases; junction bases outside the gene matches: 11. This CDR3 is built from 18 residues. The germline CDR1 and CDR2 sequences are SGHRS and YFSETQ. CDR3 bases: TGCGCCAGCAGCCCTGCACCCCGGGACAGGGCCTCTGGAAACACCATATATTTT. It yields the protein CASSPAPRDRASGNTIYF.